This record concerns one TCR beta chain sequence. Its target is not known. These data originate in a study of tumor and adjacent non-tumor tissue in lung cancer. RNA was extracted from bulk tissue without any cell sorting. TCRbeta libraries were built with three rounds of nested PCR, modified from ARM-PCR. TCRdb reanalysed the multiplex PCR reads using MiXCR and keeps one entry per CDR3 protein. Among 71,000 or so distinct CDR3 sequences, roughly 80% were seen once, and the ten largest hold less than 15%. This CDR3 has 14 residues. CDR1 and CDR2 from the germline V gene are MDHEN and SYDVKM. With V trimmed by 3 bases and J by 7 bases, 4 bases remained unmatched. Broader study findings: Significantly higher TCR diversity was found in tumor than normal lung. Higher tumor TCR diversity was associated with shorter survival.

The TCR originated in a woman between 45 and 60 years old with non-small cell lung cancer. This chain uses TRBV28 with TRBJ1-2, with TRBD1 matching over 11 bases. Source material: lung tumor tissue. CDR3 loop: CASSFGQGASGYTF. The CDR3 DNA is TGTGCCAGCAGTTTCGGACAGGGGGCTAGTGGCTACACCTTC.